This T cell receptor (beta chain) was sequenced in a study of regulatory T cells in long-lasting Graves disease. Time point indicated: newly diagnosed GD, antithyroid drugs for less than 3 months. The TCR library was made from RNA extracted from PBMCs. Arm-PCR of CDR3 regions and iRepertoire HTBI primers were the basis on which TCR beta libraries were built. TCRdb called the multiplex PCR reads again in MiXCR, with one record for every CDR3 protein. The sample shows 350,000 to 500,000 distinct CDR3 sequences, about 16% of them seen only once. Trimming at V came to 1 base and at J to 8 bases, leaving 6 bases not matched to a gene. Per germline, CDR1 LGHNT and CDR2 FRNRAP. The CDR3 sequence is 16 residues long. The data also belong to a second study, concerning T cells in Graves' hyperthyroidism and ophthalmopathy.

The source of this sequence is a woman aged 18-29 years with Graves disease. The chain recombines TRBV12-5 with TRBJ2-1; 12 bases line up with TRBD2. Sequenced material: peripheral blood mononuclear cells (PBMCs), taken at new diagnosis, from a patient treated with antithyroid drugs. CDR3 loop: CASGLGSSGRGDEQFF. CDR3 nucleotide sequence: TGTGCTAGTGGTTTGGGATCTAGCGGGAGGGGGGATGAGCAGTTCTTC.